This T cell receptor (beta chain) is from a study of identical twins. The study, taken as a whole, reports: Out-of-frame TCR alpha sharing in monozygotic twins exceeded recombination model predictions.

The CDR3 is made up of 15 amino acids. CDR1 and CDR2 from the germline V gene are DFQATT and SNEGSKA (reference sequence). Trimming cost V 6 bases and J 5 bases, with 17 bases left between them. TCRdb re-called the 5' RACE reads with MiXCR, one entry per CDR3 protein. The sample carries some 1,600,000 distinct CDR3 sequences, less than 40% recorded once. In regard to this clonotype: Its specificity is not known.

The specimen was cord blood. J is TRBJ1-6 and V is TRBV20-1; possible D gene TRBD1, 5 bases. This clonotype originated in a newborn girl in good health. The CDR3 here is CSAKSAGRNNSPLHF. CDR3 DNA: TGCAGTGCAAAGAGCGCGGGACGGAATAATTCACCCCTCCACTTT.